The 23 T cell receptor beta chains below all came from one sample that was sequenced in a study of shared clonotypes between healthy human individuals. This table comes from immunoSEQ multiplex PCR, and its TCRdb copy is limited to in-frame clones, with some not included. The sample shows 600,000 to 800,000 clones, 55% to 75% of them seen only once. Sample: memory CD4+ T cells sorted from blood. Subset indicated: CD45RA-negative fraction. The receptors originated from a woman aged 25 to 39 in good health.

The chain uses TRBV29-1 and TRBJ1-4, with D possibly being TRBD1 (5 bases). Per germline, CDR1 SQVTM and CDR2 ANQGSEA. There are 13 residues in the CDR3. Trimming shortened V by 4 bases and J by 6 bases, and 12 bases separated the two germline ends. The CDR3 sequence: CSVGGGMDEKLFF. CDR3 sequence (DNA): TGCAGCGTTGGGGGGGGTATGGATGAAAAACTGTTTTTT.

The gene calls are TRBV19 and TRBJ2-7; no definite D call. Germline V lookup: CDR1 LNHDA, CDR2 SQIVND (reference sequence). V was cut by 8 bases and J by 2 bases, with 13 bases left in between. The CDR3 totals 13 residues. In nucleotides, the CDR3 is TGTGCCAGTCGAGGCACGTCGACCTACGAGCAGTACTTC. Amino acids: CASRGTSTYEQYF. The complete variable domain, with remaining parts taken from reference TRBV19 and TRBJ2-7, reads DGGITQSPKYLFRKEGQNVTLSCEQNLNHDAMYWYRQDPGQGLRLIYYSQIVNDFQKGDIAEGYSVSREKKESFPLTVTSAQKNPTAFYLCASRGTSTYEQYFGPGTRLTVT.

This clone is a singleton in its sample. CDR3 amino acids: CASRGLTSGTINEQFF. The CDR3 region has the DNA TGTGCCAGCAGGGGCCTGACTAGCGGGACAATAAATGAGCAGTTCTTC. The V call is TRBV7-9, the J call TRBJ2-1; the match to TRBD2 covers 11 bases. Trimming removed 6 bases from V and 7 bases from J; junction bases left unmatched: 11. The germline CDR1 and CDR2 sequences are SEHNR and FQNEAQ (reference sequence). The CDR3 covers 16 residues.

The rearrangement links TRBV5-4 to TRBJ1-2; D possibly corresponds to TRBD1 (5 bases). V lost 5 bases and J 1 base, leaving 18 bases between the germline ends. The CDR3 is 16 amino acids. Per germline, CDR1 SGHNT and CDR2 YYREEE (reference sequence). The CDR3 coding sequence is TGTGCCAGCAGGTCTCAGGGCCGTTATCTTAACTATGGCTACACCTTC. Encoded protein: CASRSQGRYLNYGYTF.

The rearrangement joins TRBV11-2 to TRBJ2-2; D is perhaps TRBD1 (6 bases). Germline V gene lookup returns CDR1 SGHAT and CDR2 FQNNGV. The CDR3 extends over 15 amino acids. Trimming took off 8 bases at V and 4 bases at J, with 17 bases between the two ends. The DNA for the CDR3 is TGTGCCAGCTCCCCTCTGTGGGGGCGCACCGGGGAGCTGTTTTTT. It specifies CASSPLWGRTGELFF.

V is TRBV5-8 and J is TRBJ2-5; tentatively, D is TRBD2 (6 bases). The V end lost 4 bases, the J end lost 3 bases, and 13 bases lay between the germline ends. The CDR3 is made up of 14 amino acids. Germline V lookup: CDR1 SGHTS, CDR2 YDEGEE. The CDR3 here is CASSMGLFEETQYF. CDR3 DNA: TGTGCCAGCAGCATGGGACTCTTCGAAGAGACCCAGTACTTC.

The sample holds one count of this clone. This sequence joins TRBV30 and TRBJ1-1, with D unresolved. Germline assignment: CDR1 GTSNPN and CDR2 SVGIG (reference sequence). Trimming took 3 bases from V and 4 from J, leaving 6 bases between them. There are 11 residues in the CDR3. The CDR3 is CAWRMTTEAFF. CDR3 in DNA: TGTGCCTGGAGGATGACCACTGAAGCTTTCTTT. The full variable domain, its missing parts supplied by reference TRBV30 and TRBJ1-1, is SQTIHQWPATLVQPVGSPLSLECTVEGTSNPNLYWYRQAAGRGLQLLFYSVGIGQISSEVPQNLSASRPQDRQFILSSKKLLLSDSGFYLCAWRMTTEAFFGQGTRLTVV.

This chain joins TRBV2 and TRBJ2-4; D call uncertain. The V end was cut by 4 bases, the J end by 0 bases, with 4 bases between. Germline V gene lookup returns CDR1 SNHLY and CDR2 FYNNEI. CDR3 length equals 13 residues. The CDR3: CASSGEAKNIQYF. The CDR3 coding sequence is TGTGCCAGCAGTGGGGAAGCCAAAAACATTCAGTACTTC.

V usage is TRBV4-2 and J usage is TRBJ2-7; 16 nucleotides line up with TRBD2. Germline-derived CDR1 and CDR2 are LGHNA and YNFKEQ. The CDR3 spans 16 residues. V lost 3 bases to trimming and J lost 5 bases; unmatched junction nucleotides: 4. CDR3 sequence reads: CASSQGLAGGRNEQYF. The CDR3, as DNA: TGTGCCAGCAGCCAGGGACTAGCGGGAGGGCGGAACGAGCAGTACTTC.

The sample holds one count of this clone. The J gene is TRBJ2-1, the V gene TRBV9; D is uncertain. Deletions cut 0 bases from V and 7 bases from J, with 8 bases between. From germline, CDR1 is SGDLS and CDR2 YYNGEE. This CDR3 contains 13 residues. DNA of the CDR3: TGTGCCAGCAGCGTAGGGTCGGCGAATGAGCAGTTCTTC. Translation gives CASSVGSANEQFF.

This clone has only a few counts. J is TRBJ2-2 and V is TRBV5-1, with a possible D match to TRBD2 (5 bases). This CDR3 has 15 residues. CDR1 and CDR2 (germline): SGHRS, YFSETQ. V lost 0 bases to trimming and J lost 7 bases, with 13 bases between them. CDR3 in DNA: TGCGCCAGCAGCTTGGTTTCGGAGGTTAGCGGGGAGCTGTTTTTT. Amino acids: CASSLVSEVSGELFF.

The chain recombines TRBV28 with TRBJ2-7; either TRBD1 or TRBD2 may supply D (5 bases each). Germline-derived CDR1 and CDR2 are MDHEN and SYDVKM. The CDR3 runs 13 residues. Between the trimmed V and J ends, which lost 2 bases and 2 bases, there was a span of 7 bases. CDR3 in amino acids: CASSLRGAYEQYF. As DNA, the CDR3 is TGTGCCAGCAGTTTACGAGGGGCCTACGAGCAGTACTTC.

The CDR3 reads CASSLRTSGGEQYF. In nucleotides, the CDR3 is TGCGCCAGCAGCCTTAGGACTAGCGGCGGCGAGCAGTACTTC. The rearrangement uses TRBV5-1 and TRBJ2-7; 10 positions agree with TRBD2. This CDR3 spans 14 amino acids. Germline lookup yields CDR1 SGHRS and CDR2 YFSETQ. V shed 4 bases, J shed 6 bases, and the junction held 7 bases outside the gene matches.

CDR3 loop: CASSLGTTNQPQHF. For the CDR3, the DNA is TGTGCCAGCAGCTTAGGGACAACCAATCAGCCCCAGCATTTT. The rearrangement uses TRBV7-9 and TRBJ1-5; tentatively, D is TRBD1 (5 bases). The CDR3 covers 14 residues. Germline CDR1 is SEHNR and CDR2 is FQNEAQ (reference sequence). V lost 1 base and J lost 3, with 7 bases in between.

The chain recombines TRBV30 with TRBJ1-4; possibly TRBD1 for D (5 bases). Per germline, CDR1 GTSNPN and CDR2 SVGIG (reference sequence). The CDR3 sequence is 13 residues long. Trimming pared 7 bases from V and 7 bases from J, leaving 16 bases between. As DNA, the CDR3 is TGTGCCTACCGACAGCCTTCAATTGAAAAACTGTTTTTT. Its translation: CAYRQPSIEKLFF.

This clone was observed a few times. V is TRBV19 and J is TRBJ2-1; TRBD1 matches at 9 bases. With 3 bases clipped from V and 3 bases from J, the junction kept 3 bases outside the gene matches. From germline, CDR1 is LNHDA and CDR2 SQIVND (reference sequence). This CDR3 comprises 15 residues. The CDR3 spells CASSIGQGIYNEQFF. CDR3 bases: TGTGCCAGTAGTATTGGACAGGGGATCTACAATGAGCAGTTCTTC.

This clone was found a few times. This chain links TRBV2 with TRBJ1-1; 10 positions match TRBD1. Germline-derived CDR1 and CDR2 are SNHLY and FYNNEI. The J segment lost 1 base and the V segment lost 1 base, leaving 0 bases of the junction unmatched. CDR3 length: 15 residues. CDR3 bases: TGTGCCAGCAGTGAAGGGGACAGGGGGAACACTGAAGCTTTCTTT. Its translation: CASSEGDRGNTEAFF.

The chain recombines TRBV4-2 with TRBJ2-5, with D tentatively TRBD2 (5 bases). CDR3 length equals 16 residues. Germline loops: CDR1 LGHNA, CDR2 YNFKEQ. Trimming removed 0 bases from V and 5 bases from J, with 16 bases in between. The CDR3 DNA follows: TGTGCCAGCAGCCAAGATGGGAGCGGAGTATGGGAGACCCAGTACTTC. Translating gives CASSQDGSGVWETQYF.

The J gene is TRBJ2-3, the V gene TRBV11-1, with no clear D. Trimming took off 5 bases at V and 2 bases at J, with 8 bases between the two ends. Germline loops: CDR1 SGHAT, CDR2 FQDESV (reference sequence). The CDR3 runs to 13 residues. The DNA for the CDR3 is TGTGCCAGCAGCCCTACCTACACAGATACGCAGTATTTT. This translates into CASSPTYTDTQYF.

The chain joins TRBV6-5 to TRBJ1-1, with TRBD1 identical over 9 bases. Germline CDR1 is MNHEY and CDR2 is SVGAGI. Trimming at V came to 0 bases and at J to 3 bases, leaving 2 bases not matched to a gene. The CDR3 runs to 15 residues. The CDR3: CASSYSNRGHTEAFF. The CDR3 DNA reads TGTGCCAGCAGTTACTCAAACAGGGGGCACACTGAAGCTTTCTTT.

Remarks on this clone: The identical CDR3 is also encoded by other nucleotide sequences in the sample. The DNA for the CDR3 is TGTGCCAGCAGCCCAGGGAGGGACCAGCCCCAGCATTTT. Protein sequence: CASSPGRDQPQHF. The rearrangement links TRBV27 to TRBJ1-5; a possible D gene is TRBD1 (5 bases). Germline CDR1 MNHEY, CDR2 SMNVEV (reference sequence). The CDR3 consists of 13 residues. The V end lost 6 bases, the J end lost 7 bases, and 13 bases lay between the germline ends.

The chain employs TRBV4-2 and TRBJ2-7; D unclear. CDR1 is LGHNA, CDR2 YNFKEQ, per germline. There are 12 residues in the CDR3. V was clipped by 3 bases and J by 7 bases, with 10 bases between them. CDR3 loop: CASSQSTLEQYF. As DNA, the CDR3 is TGTGCCAGCAGCCAGTCCACCCTAGAGCAGTACTTC.

This clone was seen more than once but under ten times. The V and J genes are TRBV6-5 and TRBJ2-2, with D possibly TRBD2 on 5 matching bases. Trimming took 8 bases from V and 6 from J, leaving 19 bases between them. The germline V gene encodes CDR1 MNHEY and CDR2 SVGAGI. There are 15 residues in the CDR3. Here the CDR3 DNA reads TGTGCCAGCCATCAACTAGGCGGGCAGGCCGGGGAGCTGTTTTTT. Translated, it gives CASHQLGGQAGELFF.